Below are 16 T cell receptor beta chains sequenced from a single sample in a study of blood T cell repertoires in COVID-19. Some clones are missing from TCRdb's copy, which holds only in-frame ones; the method was immunoSEQ multiplex PCR. The profile shows just over 150,000 clones, around nine tenths of them singletons. Sequences were obtained from peripheral blood. The receptors derive from a woman in her sixties or seventies with acute or convalescent COVID-19.

The CDR3: CASTQGTGQPQHF. In DNA, the CDR3 is TGTGCCAGCACGCAGGGGACAGGTCAGCCCCAGCATTTT. V usage is TRBV28 and J usage is TRBJ1-5; 8 positions agree with TRBD1. CDR3 size: 13 residues. Germline CDR1 and CDR2: MDHEN and SYDVKM. V lost 7 bases, J lost 6 bases, and 5 bases stayed unmatched.

The V gene is TRBV4-1, the J gene TRBJ1-3, with 9 bases matching TRBD1. Germline CDR1 MGHRA, CDR2 YSYEKL. The CDR3 spans 15 residues. Trimming took 5 bases from V and 2 from J; bases not matched to a gene: 4. CDR3 amino acids: CASSNRGLAGNTIYF. As DNA, the CDR3 is TGCGCCAGCAGCAACAGGGGGCTTGCTGGAAACACCATATATTTT.

The chain joins TRBV6-2 or TRBV6-3 to TRBJ2-7, with 10 bases that match TRBD1. The CDR3 has 15 amino acids. The V and J ends lost 5 bases and 6 bases, in that order; junction bases with no gene match: 10. Germline assignment: CDR1 MNHEY and CDR2 SVGEGT. The CDR3 DNA follows: TGTGCCAGCAGTACCGCCTCCGGGACAGGGGTCGAGCAGTACTTC. Protein sequence: CASSTASGTGVEQYF.

In this sample, this clone turned up once. The chain is built from TRBV9 and TRBJ2-1; 12 bases fit TRBD1. CDR1 is SGDLS and CDR2 is YYNGEE in the germline V gene. With 3 bases clipped from V and 15 bases from J, the junction kept 7 bases outside the gene matches. This CDR3 spans 13 amino acids. CDR3 protein: CASSAGDRGRLFF. The CDR3 DNA follows: TGTGCCAGCAGCGCGGGGGACAGGGGGCGCCTGTTCTTC.

The chain couples TRBV9 to TRBJ1-3; TRBD1 matches 7 bases. The V gene end was trimmed by 6 bases and the J gene end by 0 bases; junction bases not matched to a gene: 3. The CDR3 runs to 14 residues. CDR1 SGDLS and CDR2 YYNGEE come from the germline V gene. The CDR3 region has the DNA TGTGCCAGCAACAGGGGACCCTCTGGAAACACCATATATTTT. Residues: CASNRGPSGNTIYF.

Note on this clone: At the DNA level, this CDR3 is encoded by other sequences in the same sample as well. J is TRBJ1-2 and V is TRBV29-1; D unclear. Trimming shortened V by 3 bases and J by 3 bases, and 5 bases separated the two germline ends. The germline V gene encodes CDR1 SQVTM and CDR2 ANQGSEA. The CDR3 loop spans 11 amino acids. CDR3 nucleotides: TGCAGCGTTGATCGGGACTATGGCTACACCTTC. This translates into CSVDRDYGYTF.

The table lists this clone with a count of one. V is TRBV27 and J is TRBJ2-4; TRBD1 matches at 8 bases. The germline gives CDR1 MNHEY, CDR2 SMNVEV (reference sequence). CDR3 length equals 16 residues. V shed 5 bases and J 1 base; nucleotides not matched to a gene: 7. For the CDR3, the DNA is TGTGCCAGCAGTGGGACAGGCCAATCGGCCAAAAACATTCAGTACTTC. Its protein product is CASSGTGQSAKNIQYF.

This chain uses TRBV9 with TRBJ1-1; D not resolved. V gave up 0 bases and J gave up 1 base, with 7 bases separating them. The CDR3 covers 14 residues. CDR1 is SGDLS and CDR2 is YYNGEE in the germline V gene. The CDR3 is CASSVVSGNTEAFF. The DNA for the CDR3 is TGTGCCAGCAGCGTAGTATCAGGGAACACTGAAGCTTTCTTT.

This chain links TRBV15 with TRBJ2-7; 9 bases match TRBD1. V was clipped by 9 bases and J by 5 bases; unmatched bases: 8. CDR1 is LNHNV, CDR2 YYDKDF, per germline (reference sequence). The CDR3 is 13 amino acids. Written as DNA, the CDR3 is TGTGCCACTAAGCGGGACAGGGAAGACGAGCAGTACTTC. Its protein product is CATKRDREDEQYF. The full variable domain, its missing parts supplied by reference TRBV15 and TRBJ2-7, is DAMVIQNPRYQVTQFGKPVTLSCSQTLNHNVMYWYQQKSSQAPKLLFHYYDKDFNNEADTPDNFQSRRPNTSFCFLDIRSPGLGDTAMYLCATKRDREDEQYFGPGTRLTVT.

The V and J genes are TRBV12-3 or TRBV12-4 and TRBJ2-2; D may be TRBD1 (5 bases). V shed 7 bases and J shed 7 bases, with 10 bases lying between them. CDR3 length equals 12 residues. The CDR3 reads CASTPGYGELFF. The CDR3 DNA sequence: TGTGCCAGCACCCCAGGGTACGGGGAGCTGTTTTTT.

The chain joins TRBV7-9 to TRBJ2-5; D remains unclear. CDR3 size: 12 residues. V lost 1 base to trimming and J lost 5 bases, with 5 bases between them. CDR1 and CDR2 from the germline V gene are SEHNR and FQNEAQ (reference sequence). CDR3 DNA: TGTGCCAGCAGCTTAGGAGTTGAGACCCAGTACTTC. Protein sequence: CASSLGVETQYF.

The chain recombines TRBV2 with TRBJ1-6; D is possibly TRBD1 (5 bases). This CDR3 has 13 amino acids. The V end was cut by 10 bases, the J end by 10 bases, with 17 bases between. Germline V gives CDR1 SNHLY, CDR2 FYNNEI. The CDR3, as DNA: TGTGCCACCCGATCGGGGGTAGGGTCACCCCTCCACTTT. This sequence encodes CATRSGVGSPLHF.

The genes are TRBV5-4 and TRBJ2-3; tentatively, D is TRBD2 (7 bases). Germline V gene data show CDR1 as SGHNT and CDR2 as YYREEE (reference sequence). The CDR3 extends over 17 amino acids. V was trimmed by 4 bases and J by 1 base, leaving 19 bases between them. The CDR3 sequence: CASSPGRGTRGTDTQYF. CDR3 sequence (DNA): TGTGCCAGCAGCCCGGGGAGGGGGACGCGAGGCACAGATACGCAGTATTTT. The entire variable domain, with the rest obtained from reference TRBV5-4 and TRBJ2-3, is as follows: ETGVTQSPTHLIKTRGQQVTLRCSSQSGHNTVSWYQQALGQGPQFIFQYYREEENGRGNFPPRFSGLQFPNYSSELNVNALELDDSALYLCASSPGRGTRGTDTQYFGPGTRLTVL.

The chain joins TRBV19 to TRBJ1-2, with TRBD1 matching over 9 bases. CDR3 length equals 14 residues. J was trimmed by 8 bases and V by 6 bases; bases with no gene match: 10. CDR1 and CDR2 (germline): LNHDA, SQIVND (reference sequence). The CDR3 sequence: CASSHSYRGQGYTF. The DNA for the CDR3 is TGTGCCAGTAGCCACTCCTACAGGGGGCAAGGCTACACCTTC.

The J gene is TRBJ1-1, the V gene TRBV28, with unresolved D. CDR3 length equals 13 residues. V was cut by 9 bases and J by 5 bases, with 16 bases left in between. Germline V gene sequence: CDR1 MDHEN, CDR2 SYDVKM. The CDR3 spells CASGTEGRTEAFF. The DNA for the CDR3 is TGTGCCAGTGGAACAGAGGGCCGGACTGAAGCTTTCTTT. Full variable domain (rest looked up from reference TRBV28 and TRBJ1-1): DVKVTQSSRYLVKRTGEKVFLECVQDMDHENMFWYRQDPGLGLRLIYFSYDVKMKEKGDIPEGYSVSREKKERFSLILESASTNQTSMYLCASGTEGRTEAFFGQGTRLTVV.

The CDR3 region has the DNA TGTGCCAGCAGCTTATTCTTAGCGGGGGGGCCCGGGGAGCTGTTTTTT. This encodes CASSLFLAGGPGELFF. V is TRBV7-2 and J is TRBJ2-2; 11 bases are a match to TRBD2. Germline CDR1 and CDR2: SGHTA and FQGNSA. The V and J ends lost 2 bases and 6 bases, in that order; junction bases with no gene match: 5. The CDR3 runs 16 residues.